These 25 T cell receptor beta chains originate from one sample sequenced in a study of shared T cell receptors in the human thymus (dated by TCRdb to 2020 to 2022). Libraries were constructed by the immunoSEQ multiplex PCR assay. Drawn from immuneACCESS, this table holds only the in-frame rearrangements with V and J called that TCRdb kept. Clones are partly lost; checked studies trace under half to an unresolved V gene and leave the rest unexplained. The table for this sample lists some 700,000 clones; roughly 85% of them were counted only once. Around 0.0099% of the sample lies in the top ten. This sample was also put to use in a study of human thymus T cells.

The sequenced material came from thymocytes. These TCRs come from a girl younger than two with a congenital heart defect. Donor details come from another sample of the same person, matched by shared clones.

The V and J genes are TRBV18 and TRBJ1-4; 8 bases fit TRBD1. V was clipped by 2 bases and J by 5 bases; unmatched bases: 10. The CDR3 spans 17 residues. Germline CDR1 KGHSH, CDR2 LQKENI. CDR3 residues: CASSPRQGAEENEKLFF. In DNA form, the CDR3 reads TGTGCCAGCTCACCAAGGCAGGGGGCTGAGGAAAATGAAAAACTGTTTTTT.

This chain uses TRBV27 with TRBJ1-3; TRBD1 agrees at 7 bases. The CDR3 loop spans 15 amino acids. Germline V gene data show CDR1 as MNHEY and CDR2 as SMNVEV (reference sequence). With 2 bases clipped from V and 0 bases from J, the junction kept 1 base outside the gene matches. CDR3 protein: CASSLEGASGNTIYF. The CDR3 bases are TGTGCCAGCAGTTTAGAGGGGGCCTCTGGAAACACCATATATTTT.

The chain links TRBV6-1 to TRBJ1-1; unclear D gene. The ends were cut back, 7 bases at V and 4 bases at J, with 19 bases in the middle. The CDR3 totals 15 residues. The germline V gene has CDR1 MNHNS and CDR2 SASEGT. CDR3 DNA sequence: TGTGCCAGCACACCCTCGGGGTGGACGGGCACTGAAGCTTTCTTT. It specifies CASTPSGWTGTEAFF.

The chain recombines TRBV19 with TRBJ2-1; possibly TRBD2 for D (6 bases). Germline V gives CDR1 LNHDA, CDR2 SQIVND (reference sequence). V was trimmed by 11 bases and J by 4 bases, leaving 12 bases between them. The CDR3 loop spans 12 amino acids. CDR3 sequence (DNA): TGTGCCGGAGGGGACGGTTACAATGAGCAGTTCTTC. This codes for CAGGDGYNEQFF.

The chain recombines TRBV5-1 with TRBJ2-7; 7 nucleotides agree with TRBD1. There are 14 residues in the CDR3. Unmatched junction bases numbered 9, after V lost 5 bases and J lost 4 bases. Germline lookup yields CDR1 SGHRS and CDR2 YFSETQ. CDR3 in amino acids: CASRPPDRLYEQYF. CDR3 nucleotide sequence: TGCGCCAGCAGGCCACCGGACAGGTTATACGAGCAGTACTTC.

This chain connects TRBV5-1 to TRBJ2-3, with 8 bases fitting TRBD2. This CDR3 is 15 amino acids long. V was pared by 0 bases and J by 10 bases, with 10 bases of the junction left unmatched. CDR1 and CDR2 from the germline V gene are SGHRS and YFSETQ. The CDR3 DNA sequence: TGCGCCAGCAGCTTGGGGCAGGGCGGGACTAGGGCGCAGTATTTT. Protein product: CASSLGQGGTRAQYF.

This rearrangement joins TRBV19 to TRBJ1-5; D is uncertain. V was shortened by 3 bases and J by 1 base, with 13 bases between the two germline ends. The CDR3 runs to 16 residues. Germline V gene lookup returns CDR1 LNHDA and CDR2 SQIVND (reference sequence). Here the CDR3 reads CASSMMGRKSNQPQHF. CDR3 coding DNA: TGTGCCAGTAGTATGATGGGGAGGAAAAGCAATCAGCCCCAGCATTTT.

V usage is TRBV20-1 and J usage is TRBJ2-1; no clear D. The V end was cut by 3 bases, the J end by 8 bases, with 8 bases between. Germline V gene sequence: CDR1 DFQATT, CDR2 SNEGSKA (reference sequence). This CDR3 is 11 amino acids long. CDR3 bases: TGCAGTGCTAGCTACGGTTATGAGCAGTTCTTC. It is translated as CSASYGYEQFF.

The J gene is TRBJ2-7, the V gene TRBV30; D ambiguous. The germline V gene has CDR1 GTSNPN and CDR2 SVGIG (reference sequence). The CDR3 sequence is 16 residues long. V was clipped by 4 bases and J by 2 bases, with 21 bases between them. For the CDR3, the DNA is TGTGCCTGGATCATACTTCGGGTCGACGCGACCTACGAGCAGTACTTC. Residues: CAWIILRVDATYEQYF.

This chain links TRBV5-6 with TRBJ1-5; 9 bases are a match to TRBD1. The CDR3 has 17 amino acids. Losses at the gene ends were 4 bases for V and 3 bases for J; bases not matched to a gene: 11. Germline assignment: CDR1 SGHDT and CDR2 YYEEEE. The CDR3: CASSSKRYRGHNQPQHF. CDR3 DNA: TGTGCCAGCAGCAGTAAAAGATACAGGGGGCACAATCAGCCCCAGCATTTT.

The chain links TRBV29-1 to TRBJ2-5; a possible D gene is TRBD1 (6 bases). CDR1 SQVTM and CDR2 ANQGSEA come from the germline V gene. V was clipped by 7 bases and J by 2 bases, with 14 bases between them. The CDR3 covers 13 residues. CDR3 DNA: TGCAGCGCCCGGACAGACACACAAGAGACCCAGTACTTC. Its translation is CSARTDTQETQYF.

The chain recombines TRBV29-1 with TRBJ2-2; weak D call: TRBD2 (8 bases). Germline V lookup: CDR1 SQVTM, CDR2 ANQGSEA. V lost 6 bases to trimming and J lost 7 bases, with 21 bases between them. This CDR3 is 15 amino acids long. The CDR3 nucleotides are TGCAGCGTAGAAAGCAGCGGGGGACAGATCGGGGAGCTGTTTTTT. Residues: CSVESSGGQIGELFF.

The CDR3 sequence is CASSEGEGRESKGDYEQYF. The CDR3, as DNA: TGTGCCAGCAGTGAAGGGGAGGGCAGGGAATCAAAGGGGGACTACGAGCAGTACTTC. This rearrangement joins TRBV6-1 to TRBJ2-7; a weak D match, TRBD2 (7 bases). V was shortened by 1 base and J by 3 bases, with 25 bases between the two germline ends. CDR3 length equals 19 residues. From germline, CDR1 is MNHNS and CDR2 SASEGT.

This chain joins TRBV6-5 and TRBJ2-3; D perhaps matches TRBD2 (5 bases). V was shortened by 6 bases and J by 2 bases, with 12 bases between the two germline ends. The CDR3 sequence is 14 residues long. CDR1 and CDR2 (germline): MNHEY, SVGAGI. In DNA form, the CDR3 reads TGTGCCAGCAGCTCCGAGGGCTTCACAGATACGCAGTATTTT. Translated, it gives CASSSEGFTDTQYF.

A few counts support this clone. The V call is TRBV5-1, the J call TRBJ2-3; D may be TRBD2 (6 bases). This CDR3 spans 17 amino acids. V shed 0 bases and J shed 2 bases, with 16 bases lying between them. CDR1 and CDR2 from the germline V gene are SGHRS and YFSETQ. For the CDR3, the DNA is TGCGCCAGCAGCTTGGAAGGGAGGAGCTTTGTCACAGATACGCAGTATTTT. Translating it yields CASSLEGRSFVTDTQYF.

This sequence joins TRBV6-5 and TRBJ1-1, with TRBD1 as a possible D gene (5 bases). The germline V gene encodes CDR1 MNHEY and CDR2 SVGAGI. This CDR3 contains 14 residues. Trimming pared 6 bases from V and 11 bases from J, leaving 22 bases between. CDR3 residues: CASRPDPRNRTAFF. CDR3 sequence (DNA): TGTGCCAGCAGACCCGATCCCAGAAACAGGACGGCTTTCTTT.

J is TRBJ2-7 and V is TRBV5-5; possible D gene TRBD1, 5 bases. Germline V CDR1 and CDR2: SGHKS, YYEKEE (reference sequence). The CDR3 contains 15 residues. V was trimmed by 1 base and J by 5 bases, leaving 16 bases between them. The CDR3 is CASSLYGQGIDEQYF. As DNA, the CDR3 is TGTGCCAGCAGCTTGTATGGACAAGGGATCGACGAGCAGTACTTC.

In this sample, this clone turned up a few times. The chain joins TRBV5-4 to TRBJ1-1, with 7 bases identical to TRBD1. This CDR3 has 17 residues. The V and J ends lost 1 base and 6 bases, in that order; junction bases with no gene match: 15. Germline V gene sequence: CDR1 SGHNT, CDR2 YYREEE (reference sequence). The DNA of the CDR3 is TGTGCCAGCAGCTTGTCCGACAGGGAAGGGCCATCCGCTGAAGCTTTCTTT. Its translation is CASSLSDREGPSAEAFF.

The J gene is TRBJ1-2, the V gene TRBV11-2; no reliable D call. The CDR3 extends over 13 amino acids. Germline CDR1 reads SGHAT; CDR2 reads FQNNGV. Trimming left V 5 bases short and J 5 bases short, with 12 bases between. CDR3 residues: CASSPLRGYGYTF. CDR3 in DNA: TGTGCCAGCAGCCCCCTCCGGGGTTATGGCTACACCTTC.

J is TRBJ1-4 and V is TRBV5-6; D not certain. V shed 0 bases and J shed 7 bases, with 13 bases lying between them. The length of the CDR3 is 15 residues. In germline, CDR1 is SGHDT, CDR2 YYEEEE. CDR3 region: CASSLAWIPGEKLFF. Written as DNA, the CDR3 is TGTGCCAGCAGCTTGGCTTGGATCCCAGGTGAAAAACTGTTTTTT.

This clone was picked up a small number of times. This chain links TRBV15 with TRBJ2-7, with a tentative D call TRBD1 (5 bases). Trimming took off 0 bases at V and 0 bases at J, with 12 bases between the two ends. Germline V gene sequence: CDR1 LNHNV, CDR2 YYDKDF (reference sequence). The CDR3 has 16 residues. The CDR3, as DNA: TGTGCCACCAGCAGAGAGGTCGCGACAGACTCCTACGAGCAGTACTTC. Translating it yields CATSREVATDSYEQYF. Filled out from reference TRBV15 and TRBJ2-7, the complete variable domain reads DAMVIQNPRYQVTQFGKPVTLSCSQTLNHNVMYWYQQKSSQAPKLLFHYYDKDFNNEADTPDNFQSRRPNTSFCFLDIRSPGLGDTAMYLCATSREVATDSYEQYFGPGTRLTVT.

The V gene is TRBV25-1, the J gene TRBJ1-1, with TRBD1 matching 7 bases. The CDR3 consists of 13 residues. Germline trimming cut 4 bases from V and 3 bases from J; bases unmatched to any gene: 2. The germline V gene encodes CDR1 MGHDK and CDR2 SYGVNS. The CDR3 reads CASSVQGDTEAFF. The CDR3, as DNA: TGTGCCAGCAGTGTCCAGGGGGACACTGAAGCTTTCTTT.

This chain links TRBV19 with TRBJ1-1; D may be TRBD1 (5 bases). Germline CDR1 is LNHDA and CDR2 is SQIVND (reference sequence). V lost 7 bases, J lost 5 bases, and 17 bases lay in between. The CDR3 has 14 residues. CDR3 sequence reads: CASTSLPKGTEAFF. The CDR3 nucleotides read TGTGCCAGTACTTCCCTGCCCAAGGGGACTGAAGCTTTCTTT.

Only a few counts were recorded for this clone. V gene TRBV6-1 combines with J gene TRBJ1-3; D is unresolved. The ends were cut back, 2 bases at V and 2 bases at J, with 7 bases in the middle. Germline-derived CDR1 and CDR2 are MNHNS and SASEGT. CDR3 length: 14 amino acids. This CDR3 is CASSEHDTGNTIYF. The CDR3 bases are TGTGCCAGCAGTGAACACGACACTGGAAACACCATATATTTT.

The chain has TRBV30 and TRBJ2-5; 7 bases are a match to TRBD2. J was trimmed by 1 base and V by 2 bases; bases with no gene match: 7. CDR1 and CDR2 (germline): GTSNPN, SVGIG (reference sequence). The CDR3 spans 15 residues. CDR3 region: CAWSILSGVQETQYF. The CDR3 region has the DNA TGTGCCTGGAGTATCCTCAGCGGGGTCCAAGAGACCCAGTACTTC.